This TCR beta chain emerged from a study of blood T cell repertoires in COVID-19. Assay: immunoSEQ multiplex PCR; the TCRdb copy retains only in-frame clones and omits some. The sample carries roughly 360,000 clones, more than 75% recorded once. The CDR3 is made up of 16 amino acids. The germline gives CDR1 MNHEY, CDR2 SMNVEV (reference sequence). Trimming pared 9 bases from V and 0 bases from J, leaving 15 bases between. The specimen was PBMCs or T cells enriched from blood (not recorded which). This clonotype originated in a woman under 40 with acute COVID-19. The chain is built from TRBV27 and TRBJ2-6; D is uncertain. The CDR3 is CAREMGPTSGANVLTF. Written as DNA, the CDR3 is TGTGCCAGGGAGATGGGTCCAACCTCTGGGGCCAACGTCCTGACTTTC.